This entry describes one TCR beta chain. Its antigen remains unknown. The junction differs from germline at one of its ends, possibly a read error. This entry belongs to a study of early T cells in non-severe SARS-CoV-2 infection. Across the study: Chains stayed unpaired after sequencing of bulk RNA from unsorted whole blood.

Germline CDR1 is SSHAT and CDR2 is FNYEAQ (reference sequence). This CDR3 region has 13 residues. Each single cDNA molecule received a unique molecular identifier. In TCRdb, the 5' RACE reads were re-called with MiXCR into one record per CDR3 protein. The sample holds roughly 65,000 distinct CDR3 sequences, 10% to 15% seen once. Study conclusions and caveats: Anti-spike CD8 responses were favored in VDJdb matching, and private and CD4 specificities were missed.

This receptor was obtained from an adult who was a healthcare worker with PCR-confirmed SARS-CoV-2 infection or an uninfected control (not recorded which). The chain employs TRBV7-7 and TRBJ2-1; D may correspond to TRBD1 or TRBD2 (6 bases each). Sequences were obtained from whole blood. This CDR3 reads CASSPGGGDEQFF. CDR3 DNA sequence: TGTGCTAGCAGCCCCGGGGGCGGGGATGAGCAGTTCTTC.